This T cell receptor beta chain was sequenced in a study of blood T cell repertoires in COVID-19. Study background: COVID-19 samples, acute and convalescent, were from the United States, Italy and Spain. PBMCs, B-cell-depleted T cells, or T cells provided the cDNA or gDNA that made up the material.

TCRdb keeps only in-frame clones here, not all; method: immunoSEQ multiplex PCR. The table has tens of thousands of clones, approximately 80% seen once; the top ten hold around 4%. CDR1 is LGHDT, CDR2 YNNKEL, per germline (reference sequence). The CDR3 is 15 residues long. V lost 1 base, J lost 5 bases, and 12 bases lay in between. The specimen was PBMCs or T cells enriched from blood (not recorded which). This TCR came from a woman in her forties with acute COVID-19. The V call is TRBV3-1 (or the pseudogene TRBV3-2), the J call TRBJ2-1; D unresolved. The CDR3 is CASSQVARGDNEQFF. The DNA for the CDR3 is TGTGCCAGCAGCCAAGTCGCTCGCGGAGACAATGAGCAGTTCTTC.